These 7 T cell receptor beta chains came from one sample sequenced in a study of cytomegalovirus exposure and HLA in healthy donors (TCRdb year 2017). Library preparation employed the immunoSEQ multiplex PCR assay. This immuneACCESS table, as held by TCRdb, lists in-frame sequences with V and J called but not all clones. Of the missing ones, under half trace to an unresolved V gene in checked studies; the others have no known cause. The sample has about 160,000 clones on record, approximately 89% of them singletons. The ten most abundant clones make up 10% of the sample. Source material: PBMCs. Every receptor here comes from a young woman in good health and CMV-seropositive.

The chain links TRBV4-2 to TRBJ2-1; 9 nucleotides agree with TRBD2. After removal of 1 base from V and 7 bases from J, the junction contained 11 bases not matched to a gene. The CDR3 runs 17 residues. From germline, CDR1 is LGHNA and CDR2 YNFKEQ. The CDR3 sequence: CASSQAGIAGVRNEQFF. CDR3 sequence (DNA): TGTGCCAGCAGCCAAGCCGGAATAGCGGGAGTAAGGAATGAGCAGTTCTTC.

The chain uses TRBV18 and TRBJ1-1, with no clear D. CDR1 is KGHSH and CDR2 is LQKENI in the germline V gene. Trimming left V 2 bases short and J 1 base short, with 11 bases between. This CDR3 has 15 residues. This chain's CDR3 is CASSPMRVPNTEAFF. The CDR3 DNA reads as TGTGCCAGCTCACCAATGAGAGTCCCGAACACTGAAGCTTTCTTT.

This chain links TRBV7-9 with TRBJ1-2, with a tentative D call TRBD1 (6 bases). CDR1 is SEHNR and CDR2 is FQNEAQ in the germline V gene (reference sequence). V lost 2 bases and J 8 bases, leaving 15 bases between the germline ends. The CDR3 totals 14 residues. The CDR3 is CASSLLDSSKGYTF. In DNA form, the CDR3 reads TGTGCCAGCAGCTTATTGGACAGTTCAAAGGGCTACACCTTC. The whole variable domain, filled in from reference TRBV7-9 and TRBJ1-2, reads DTGVSQNPRHKITKRGQNVTFRCDPISEHNRLYWYRQTLGQGPEFLTYFQNEAQLEKSRLLSDRFSAERPKGSFSTLEIQRTEQGDSAMYLCASSLLDSSKGYTFGSGTRLTVV.

The CDR3 region is CASSKVAGVGADTQYF. The CDR3 DNA reads TGTGCCAGCAGCAAAGTAGCGGGAGTAGGGGCAGATACGCAGTATTTT. The rearrangement joins TRBV7-3 to TRBJ2-3; TRBD2 agrees at 9 bases. The germline V gene has CDR1 SGHTA and CDR2 FQGTGA. CDR3 length: 16 residues. Trimming took 5 bases from V and 4 from J; bases not matched to a gene: 10.

This chain links TRBV9 with TRBJ2-5, with 7 bases aligning to TRBD1. CDR1 and CDR2 (germline): SGDLS, YYNGEE. The trim removed 2 bases at V and 0 bases at J, leaving 1 base unmatched. This CDR3 is built from 14 residues. In DNA, the CDR3 is TGTGCCAGCAGCGTCGGGACAGACCAAGAGACCCAGTACTTC. Protein product: CASSVGTDQETQYF.

The J gene is TRBJ1-1, the V gene TRBV15; maybe TRBD1 (5 bases). The V end lost 0 bases, the J end lost 6 bases, and 11 bases lay between the germline ends. Germline CDR1 LNHNV, CDR2 YYDKDF (reference sequence). The CDR3 totals 14 residues. The CDR3 region has the DNA TGTGCCACCAGCAGAGACAGGGAATTGCCTGAAGCTTTCTTT. It encodes CATSRDRELPEAFF.

V is TRBV6-1 and J is TRBJ2-3; tentative D call: TRBD1 (6 bases). The germline V gene encodes CDR1 MNHNS and CDR2 SASEGT. V dropped 6 bases and J dropped 7 bases, with 17 bases sitting between them. CDR3 size: 14 residues. The DNA of the CDR3 is TGTGCCAGCAGCAGCGGACAGCCGAGCAATACGCAGTATTTT. It translates to CASSSGQPSNTQYF.